This T cell receptor beta chain is drawn from a study of Ad26.COV2.S vaccination and SARS-CoV-2 variants. Study in general: Vaccine-arm donor from the placebo-controlled COV1001 Ad26.COV2.S trial. Administration of Ad26.COV2.S was intramuscular, either once or twice 56 days apart. Findings and limits, study-wide: Comparability of non-spike TCR breadth was observed across vaccine and placebo recipients.

Sequencing used immunoSEQ multiplex PCR; TCRdb keeps in-frame clones, though not all of them. The table shows 440,000 or so clones, with about 88% occurring only once. The treatment: 19 received Ad26.COV2.S at low or high dose, single or two shots; about 5 received placebo; per-sample allocation not given. Sampling happened 63 days after the first vaccine or placebo injection. An Ad26 vector was used to express Wuhan-strain SARS-CoV-2 spike as the vaccine. A word on this clone: Its matching antigen is unknown.

Trimming removed 0 bases from V and 5 bases from J, with 11 bases in between. CDR1 and CDR2 from the germline V gene are LGHNA and YSLEER. This CDR3 is 14 amino acids long. This sequence joins TRBV4-3 and TRBJ2-7; D remains ambiguous. The origin of this receptor is a person between 18 and 60 years old who received the Ad26.COV2.S COVID-19 vaccine or a placebo. The source material was peripheral blood, sampled in a trial of Ad26.COV2.S vaccine versus placebo. The CDR3 DNA sequence: TGCGCCAGCAGCCAAGAGGTTAGAGGAGACGAGCAGTACTTC. This encodes CASSQEVRGDEQYF.